The T cell receptor beta chain under discussion was sequenced for a study of OX40 agonist ivuxolimab in advanced cancers. Study-wide context: The patients got ivuxolimab, which is an agonistic anti-OX40 (CD134) antibody. The study reported partial responses in three patients: one hepatocellular carcinoma, two cutaneous melanoma. General study findings and limits: Expanded clones were, on average, more numerous in CD8+ T cells than in CD4+.

The CDR3 runs to 15 residues. The germline V gene has CDR1 LNHDA and CDR2 SQIVND (reference sequence). V was pared by 2 bases and J by 7 bases, with 15 bases between. Sequenced by immunoSEQ multiplex PCR; TCRdb stores in-frame clones only, minus some. The sample consists of 75,000 to 95,000 clones, approximately 85% of them appearing once. On this clone: Its antigen remains unidentified.

The clonotype originates from an adult with an advanced solid tumor such as melanoma, head and neck, liver or kidney cancer. Material: CD4+ or CD8+ T cells sorted from blood, obtained in a trial of the OX40 agonist ivuxolimab. The rearrangement uses TRBV19 and TRBJ2-1; possibly TRBD1 or TRBD2 for D (6 bases each). DNA of the CDR3: TGTGCCAGTAGTATATTTCCGGGGGCTAGAAATGAGCAGTTCTTC. Encoded protein: CASSIFPGARNEQFF.